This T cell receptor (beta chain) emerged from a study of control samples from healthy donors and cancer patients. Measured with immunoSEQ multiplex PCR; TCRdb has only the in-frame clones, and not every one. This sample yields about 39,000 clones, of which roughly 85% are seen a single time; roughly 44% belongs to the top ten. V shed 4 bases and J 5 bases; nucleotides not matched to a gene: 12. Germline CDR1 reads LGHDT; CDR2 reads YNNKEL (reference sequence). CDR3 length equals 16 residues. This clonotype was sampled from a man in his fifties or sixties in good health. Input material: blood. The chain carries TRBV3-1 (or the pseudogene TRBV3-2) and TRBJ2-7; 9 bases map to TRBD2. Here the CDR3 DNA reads TGTGCCAGCAGCCTCCGATCTAGCGGGACCTGGCACGAGCAGTACTTC. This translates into CASSLRSSGTWHEQYF.